One sample yielded the 9 T cell receptor beta chains listed below, sequenced in a study of blood T cells in healthy people across ages. Combining a sample-barcoded 5' primer with a J-beta primer mix, a second PCR ran for roughly 6 to 12 cycles. Using its own MiXCR run on the 5' RACE reads, TCRdb lists one record per CDR3 protein. The sample consists of around 1.7 million distinct CDR3 sequences, under 30% of them appearing once. Material: blood. These receptor sequences come from a woman in her 30s in good health.

This chain links TRBV7-2 with TRBJ2-7; D perhaps matches TRBD2 (5 bases). CDR1 is SGHTA and CDR2 is FQGNSA in the germline V gene. Trimming shortened V by 4 bases and J by 2 bases, and 15 bases separated the two germline ends. This CDR3 spans 15 amino acids. CDR3 coding DNA: TGTGCCAGCAGCTCCCAGTACGGGCGGGCCTACGAGCAGTACTTC. Translated, it gives CASSSQYGRAYEQYF.

Only a few counts were recorded for this clonotype. The chain uses TRBV27 and TRBJ1-6; D perhaps matches TRBD1 (5 bases). The CDR3 length is 14 residues. CDR1 is MNHEY, CDR2 SMNVEV, per germline (reference sequence). Trimming took 5 bases from V and 10 from J, leaving 15 bases between them. The CDR3 is CASSPRGSRSPLHF. The DNA for the CDR3 is TGTGCCAGCAGTCCTCGGGGCAGCCGGTCACCCCTCCACTTT.

This clonotype was counted between two and nine times. The chain uses TRBV6-5 and TRBJ2-3; TRBD1 might be the D (6 bases). The CDR3 has 13 residues. Germline CDR1 reads MNHEY; CDR2 reads SVGAGI. Trimming removed 9 bases at V and 6 bases at J, with 16 bases between. Here the CDR3 DNA reads TGTGCCAGTAGAGGGCAGGGGCCCGATACGCAGTATTTT. Its translation is CASRGQGPDTQYF.

The rearrangement joins TRBV2 to TRBJ1-6, with TRBD1 matching 7 bases. Germline CDR1 and CDR2: SNHLY and FYNNEI. The CDR3 has 15 amino acids. J gave up 7 bases and V 1 base, and 4 bases lay outside the gene matches. The CDR3 region has the DNA TGTGCCAGCAGTGAAGAAGGGACAGTAAATTCACCCCTCCACTTT. It is translated as CASSEEGTVNSPLHF.

The rearrangement links TRBV20-1 to TRBJ1-4; D is uncertain. Germline CDR1 DFQATT, CDR2 SNEGSKA (reference sequence). The V gene lost 6 bases and the J gene lost 8 bases, with 10 bases spanning the gap. There are 11 residues in the CDR3. CDR3 sequence reads: CSATGSEKLFF. The CDR3 DNA reads TGCAGTGCGACCGGATCCGAAAAACTGTTTTTT.

The rearrangement links TRBV27 to TRBJ1-5; D remains ambiguous. The V gene lost 6 bases and the J gene lost 2 bases, with 14 bases spanning the gap. The CDR3 is 15 residues long. Germline CDR1 and CDR2: MNHEY and SMNVEV (reference sequence). CDR3 in DNA: TGTGCCAGCAGGGCCGGGGTTTTAGGCAATCAGCCCCAGCATTTT. It codes for CASRAGVLGNQPQHF.

A word on this clonotype: The junction does not match germline at one end; this may be a read error. V gene TRBV7-9 combines with J gene TRBJ2-7; D remains ambiguous. Looked up from germline, CDR1 is SEHNR and CDR2 is FQNEAQ (reference sequence). CDR3 length: 12 residues. The CDR3 DNA reads TGTGCCAGCAGCTTAGGGGCTTACGAGCAGTGCTTC. It is translated as CASSLGAYEQCF.

J is TRBJ2-7 and V is TRBV12-3 or TRBV12-4; D is possibly TRBD1 or TRBD2 (5 bases each). Trimming cost V 5 bases and J 7 bases, with 15 bases left between them. This CDR3 spans 13 amino acids. This chain's CDR3 is CASSPMRGAEQYF. The CDR3 DNA sequence: TGTGCCAGCAGTCCGATGAGGGGTGCGGAGCAGTACTTC.

The chain couples TRBV10-3 to TRBJ2-7; the D is unclear. Germline CDR1 reads ENHRY; CDR2 reads SYGVKD. This CDR3 spans 11 amino acids. Trimming cost V 10 bases and J 7 bases, with 14 bases left between them. DNA of the CDR3: TGTGCCAACGGCCGATCGGGTGAGCAGTACTTC. It codes for CANGRSGEQYF.